This TCR beta chain was sequenced in a study of T cells in Graves' hyperthyroidism and ophthalmopathy. V dropped 2 bases and J dropped 3 bases, with 14 bases sitting between them. CDR1 and CDR2 (germline): DFQATT, SNEGSKA (reference sequence). The CDR3 runs to 15 residues. The authors deemed Graves' hyperthyroidism stable absent ophthalmopathy progression within 18 months. Exclusion criteria comprised uncontrolled infection, other autoimmune disease, pregnancy or lactation. Each 10 ml fresh peripheral blood draw supplied the PBMCs. The study, taken as a whole, reports: Blood also carried most thyroid clonotypes expanded above 0.001.

The sample holds many counts of this clonotype. No antigen is known for it. Regions amplified from RNA transcripts were the TCR beta CDR3 regions. Using the HTBI primer set, a first-round RT-PCR was run on the TCR CDR3. MiXCR, applied by TCRdb to the multiplex PCR reads, yields one record per CDR3 protein. The data hold roughly 750,000 distinct CDR3 sequences, with about a sixth observed a single time. The receptor's source is a man aged 18 to 29 with Graves' hyperthyroidism. The chain is built from TRBV20-1 and TRBJ2-1; D possibly matches TRBD1 or TRBD2 (7 bases each). What was sequenced was blood. In DNA form, the CDR3 reads TGCAGTGCTAGACGAGGGGGCGGGGGCTACAATGAGCAGTTCTTC. Protein sequence: CSARRGGGGYNEQFF.